This entry describes one TCR beta chain. These data originate in a study of blood T cell repertoires in COVID-19. Using immunoSEQ multiplex PCR, the repertoire was profiled, and TCRdb retains in-frame clones only, with some absent. The table has tens of thousands of clones, approximately 80% seen once; the top ten hold 6.5% to 7.5%. This clonotype was sampled from a young man with COVID-19, enrolled during active disease. Input material: peripheral blood.

CDR3 sequence: CASSPSGNTEAFF. DNA for the CDR3: TGTGCCAGCAGCCCTTCCGGGAACACTGAAGCTTTCTTT. This rearrangement joins TRBV7-9 to TRBJ1-1, with D hard to call. The V end was cut by 5 bases, the J end by 1 base, with 8 bases between. The CDR3 is made up of 13 amino acids. Germline V gene data show CDR1 as SEHNR and CDR2 as FQNEAQ (reference sequence).